This record covers a single T cell receptor (beta chain). This record belongs to a study of T cell changes during pregnancy in multiple sclerosis. CDR3 length equals 13 residues. The germline V gene encodes CDR1 SGHNT and CDR2 YENEEA. Trimming removed 6 bases at V and 8 bases at J, with 13 bases between. This table comes from immunoSEQ multiplex PCR, and its TCRdb copy is limited to in-frame clones, with some not included. The sample yields approximately 70,000 clones, 94% seen once. This sequence joins TRBV11-3 and TRBJ1-4; D is uncertain. The sequencing used CD4+ T cells from peripheral blood mononuclear cells, collected after pregnancy. This clonotype originated in a female donor with multiple sclerosis, enrolled in a pregnancy study. The CDR3 DNA reads TGTGCCAGCAGTTTCCGGGAGAGAGAAAAACTGTTTTTT. This translates into CASSFREREKLFF.